The 29 T cell receptor beta chains below were found in one sample sequenced in a study of blood T cell repertoires in COVID-19. Clones were sequenced by immunoSEQ multiplex PCR, and TCRdb holds only the in-frame ones, with some missing. The sample carries 360,000 or so clones, 85% to 90% recorded once. The source material was PBMCs or T cells enriched from blood (not recorded which). The receptors derive from a woman aged 30 to 39 who had recovered from COVID-19.

V is TRBV14 and J is TRBJ2-1, with no clear D. The CDR3 runs to 12 residues. V was cut by 2 bases and J by 6 bases, with 5 bases left in between. Germline lookup yields CDR1 SGHDN and CDR2 FVKESK. CDR3 in DNA: TGTGCCAGCAGCCAACCTTTCAATGAGCAGTTCTTC. Its translation: CASSQPFNEQFF.

The chain is built from TRBV3-1 (or the pseudogene TRBV3-2) and TRBJ1-1; 9 bases are a match to TRBD1. The CDR3 totals 18 residues. Germline values: CDR1 LGHDT, CDR2 YNNKEL (reference sequence). The ends lost 3 bases at V and 1 base at J; junction bases unmatched: 12. CDR3 sequence reads: CASSHPKTTGQGNTEAFF. The CDR3, as DNA: TGTGCCAGCAGCCACCCAAAAACGACGGGACAGGGGAACACTGAAGCTTTCTTT.

The genes are TRBV4-1 and TRBJ1-1; no clear D gene. Germline V CDR1 and CDR2: MGHRA, YSYEKL. Between the trimmed V and J ends, which lost 4 bases and 10 bases, there was a span of 22 bases. The CDR3 extends over 15 amino acids. DNA of the CDR3: TGCGCCAGCAGCCTTCCCCAGGTGCCTAACAAGGTAGCTTTCTTT. It codes for CASSLPQVPNKVAFF.

The chain is built from TRBV12-3 or TRBV12-4 and TRBJ1-5, with D hard to call. The CDR3 totals 13 residues. V lost 3 bases, J lost 4 bases, and 7 bases lay in between. The CDR3 is CASSFLRNQPQHF. The CDR3 coding sequence is TGTGCCAGCAGTTTCCTCAGAAATCAGCCCCAGCATTTT.

The chain couples TRBV19 to TRBJ2-3; 12 bases are shared with TRBD2. Germline V gene sequence: CDR1 LNHDA, CDR2 SQIVND (reference sequence). This CDR3 comprises 14 residues. V lost 6 bases, J lost 6 bases, and 4 bases stayed unmatched. The CDR3 DNA sequence: TGTGCCAGTAGGACTAGCGGGGGCTCCGATACGCAGTATTTT. It codes for CASRTSGGSDTQYF. Looking up the rest from reference TRBV19 and TRBJ2-3 gives the full variable domain: DGGITQSPKYLFRKEGQNVTLSCEQNLNHDAMYWYRQDPGQGLRLIYYSQIVNDFQKGDIAEGYSVSREKKESFPLTVTSAQKNPTAFYLCASRTSGGSDTQYFGPGTRLTVL.

V usage is TRBV5-3 and J usage is TRBJ2-7; 7 nucleotides match TRBD2. TRBV5-3 is reported as an ORF; its role is uncertain. The V gene end was trimmed by 3 bases and the J gene end by 0 bases; junction bases not matched to a gene: 15. There are 18 residues in the CDR3. The DNA of the CDR3 is TGTGCCAGAAGCTCGACCCGAGCGGGGCCACCGAGCTCCTACGAGCAGTACTTC. It codes for CARSSTRAGPPSSYEQYF.

This rearrangement joins TRBV5-5 to TRBJ2-2; maybe TRBD1 (6 bases). The CDR3 is 15 amino acids. The germline V and J ends were trimmed by 4 bases and 4 bases, with 14 bases remaining between them. From germline, CDR1 is SGHKS and CDR2 YYEKEE (reference sequence). The CDR3 DNA is TGTGCCAGCAGCCGCGAGGACAGACTCACCGGGGAGCTGTTTTTT. Protein: CASSREDRLTGELFF. Full variable domain (missing parts from reference TRBV5-5 and TRBJ2-2): DAGVTQSPTHLIKTRGQQVTLRCSPISGHKSVSWYQQVLGQGPQFIFQYYEKEERGRGNFPDRFSARQFPNYSSELNVNALLLGDSALYLCASSREDRLTGELFFGEGSRLTVL.

This sequence joins TRBV5-1 and TRBJ1-6; 7 positions match TRBD1. Trimming took 4 bases from V and 6 from J; bases not matched to a gene: 7. Germline V gene lookup returns CDR1 SGHRS and CDR2 YFSETQ. There are 15 residues in the CDR3. The CDR3 coding sequence is TGCGCCAGCAGCCGAACAGGGGTAGCTAATTCACCCCTCCACTTT. Translated, it gives CASSRTGVANSPLHF. Variable domain in full (rest from reference TRBV5-1 and TRBJ1-6): KAGVTQTPRYLIKTRGQQVTLSCSPISGHRSVSWYQQTPGQGLQFLFEYFSETQRNKGNFPGRFSGRQFSNSRSEMNVSTLELGDSALYLCASSRTGVANSPLHFGNGTRLTVT.

The rearrangement uses TRBV9 and TRBJ2-1, with TRBD2 matching over 8 bases. CDR1 and CDR2 from the germline V gene are SGDLS and YYNGEE. The junction had 21 bases not matched to a gene; V was cut back by 3 bases and J by 4 bases. There are 20 residues in the CDR3. The CDR3: CASSAGVRSGSSSQYNEQFF. The CDR3 DNA follows: TGTGCCAGCAGCGCCGGGGTAAGGAGCGGGAGTTCTTCGCAGTACAATGAGCAGTTCTTC.

In its sample, this clone was seen a few times. The gene calls are TRBV7-5 and TRBJ1-1; the D segment call TRBD1 is taken from the table without a DNA check. TRBV7-5 constitutes a pseudogene. The CDR3 runs 20 residues. In DNA, the CDR3 is TGTGCCAGAAGGGTGGAATTTTGTTGGACATACACTCGAAAGAACACTGAAGCTTTCTTT. Its protein product is CARRVEFCWTYTRKNTEAFF.

The rearrangement joins TRBV6-5 to TRBJ1-1; perhaps TRBD1 as D (5 bases). Trimming removed 4 bases from V and 5 bases from J, with 17 bases in between. This CDR3 spans 15 amino acids. Germline CDR1 MNHEY, CDR2 SVGAGI. This CDR3 reads CASSSPVGVGTEAFF. The CDR3 DNA reads as TGTGCCAGCAGTTCCCCGGTAGGGGTGGGGACTGAAGCTTTCTTT.

The gene calls are TRBV6-5 and TRBJ2-7, with 8 bases lining up with TRBD1. The CDR3 sequence is 15 residues long. The ends lost 4 bases at V and 5 bases at J; junction bases unmatched: 10. Germline assignment: CDR1 MNHEY and CDR2 SVGAGI. CDR3 in amino acids: CASSFHRGSEDEQYF. As DNA, the CDR3 is TGTGCCAGCAGTTTCCACAGGGGGAGCGAGGACGAGCAGTACTTC.

The V and J genes are TRBV9 and TRBJ2-1; a possible D gene is TRBD2 (7 bases). Trimming removed 0 bases from V and 8 bases from J, with 12 bases in between. CDR1 is SGDLS and CDR2 is YYNGEE in the germline V gene. The CDR3 sequence is 14 residues long. The CDR3 protein is CASSVATGGDEQFF. In nucleotides, the CDR3 is TGTGCCAGCAGCGTAGCTACGGGGGGCGATGAGCAGTTCTTC.

The rearrangement links TRBV5-4 to TRBJ1-1, with 9 bases identical to TRBD1. Germline CDR1 SGHNT, CDR2 YYREEE (reference sequence). V trimming: 5 bases; J trimming: 4 bases; junction bases outside the gene matches: 6. There are 14 residues in the CDR3. The CDR3 DNA sequence: TGTGCCAGCAGAACCGGGACAGGGATCACTGAAGCTTTCTTT. Translation gives CASRTGTGITEAFF.

The genes are TRBV28 and TRBJ1-5, with D uncertain. Trimming removed 7 bases at V and 4 bases at J, with 26 bases between. This CDR3 is built from 18 residues. The germline V gene has CDR1 MDHEN and CDR2 SYDVKM. The CDR3 sequence is CASNYIRRREDNNQPQHF. CDR3 DNA: TGTGCCAGCAACTACATACGACGGAGGGAAGACAATAATCAGCCCCAGCATTTT.

The V call is TRBV7-9, the J call TRBJ2-1, with TRBD2 identical over 10 bases. Unmatched junction bases numbered 8, after V lost 3 bases and J lost 3 bases. The CDR3 length is 17 residues. Looked up from germline, CDR1 is SEHNR and CDR2 is FQNEAQ (reference sequence). CDR3 protein: CASSLGYSGRNYNEQFF. For the CDR3, the DNA is TGTGCCAGCAGCTTGGGCTATAGCGGGAGGAACTACAATGAGCAGTTCTTC.

CDR3 sequence (DNA): TGTGCCAGCTCACCAAGGCTAGCGGACCTAGCGGAGCAGTACTTC. Translation: CASSPRLADLAEQYF. V gene TRBV18 combines with J gene TRBJ2-7; 7 nucleotides match TRBD2. The CDR3 extends over 15 amino acids. V shed 2 bases and J 7 bases; nucleotides not matched to a gene: 11. Germline lookup yields CDR1 KGHSH and CDR2 LQKENI.

The CDR3 DNA reads as TGTGCCATCAGTGCGGGGACTGGGATCTACGAGCAGTACTTC. Protein product: CAISAGTGIYEQYF. The V call is TRBV10-3, the J call TRBJ2-7, with D possibly being TRBD2 (6 bases). From germline, CDR1 is ENHRY and CDR2 SYGVKD. The germline V and J ends were trimmed by 4 bases and 3 bases, with 13 bases remaining between them. The CDR3 consists of 14 residues.

The chain couples TRBV10-3 to TRBJ1-2, with a weak D call TRBD1 (5 bases). V lost 7 bases, J lost 5 bases, and 14 bases lay in between. This CDR3 has 13 amino acids. Germline CDR1 reads ENHRY; CDR2 reads SYGVKD. The CDR3 region is CAITSGYAYGYTF. In DNA form, the CDR3 reads TGTGCCATCACTTCAGGGTATGCTTATGGCTACACCTTC.

The gene calls are TRBV7-9 and TRBJ2-3; D might be TRBD2 (6 bases). This CDR3 is built from 19 residues. The germline gives CDR1 SEHNR, CDR2 FQNEAQ (reference sequence). V lost 2 bases and J 0 bases, leaving 21 bases between the germline ends. CDR3 coding DNA: TGTGCCAGCAGCTTACGTCTCGGGAGCAACGACCTAAGCACAGATACGCAGTATTTT. It translates to CASSLRLGSNDLSTDTQYF. The full variable domain, in which reference TRBV7-9 and TRBJ2-3 provide the parts outside the CDR3, is DTGVSQNPRHKITKRGQNVTFRCDPISEHNRLYWYRQTLGQGPEFLTYFQNEAQLEKSRLLSDRFSAERPKGSFSTLEIQRTEQGDSAMYLCASSLRLGSNDLSTDTQYFGPGTRLTVL.

The chain combines TRBV4-3 with TRBJ2-2; the match to TRBD2 covers 9 bases. There are 17 residues in the CDR3. The germline CDR1 and CDR2 sequences are LGHNA and YSLEER. V gave up 3 bases and J gave up 0 bases; unmatched junction bases: 5. The CDR3: CASSHGGGGANTGELFF. As DNA, the CDR3 is TGCGCCAGCAGCCATGGCGGCGGGGGGGCGAACACCGGGGAGCTGTTTTTT.

This rearrangement joins TRBV6-5 to TRBJ2-1; 13 bases match TRBD2. Per germline, CDR1 MNHEY and CDR2 SVGAGI. The CDR3 has 13 residues. Trimming cost V 7 bases and J 8 bases; bases outside gene matches: 2. The CDR3 region has the DNA TGTGCCAGCAAGACTAGCGGGAGGTATGAGCAGTTCTTC. Translation: CASKTSGRYEQFF.

This clone has only one observation. V and J are TRBV3-1 (or the pseudogene TRBV3-2) and TRBJ1-2; TRBD1 matches at 9 bases. Germline assignment: CDR1 LGHDT and CDR2 YNNKEL (reference sequence). The junction had 8 bases not matched to a gene; V was cut back by 2 bases and J by 4 bases. The CDR3 sequence is 16 residues long. The CDR3 coding sequence is TGTGCCAGCAGCCAACCCGGACAGGGGCTAGTCTATGGCTACACCTTC. Its translation: CASSQPGQGLVYGYTF.

The chain joins TRBV7-8 to TRBJ1-2; 10 bases line up with TRBD1. V lost 6 bases to trimming and J lost 8 bases; unmatched junction nucleotides: 30. CDR3 size: 21 residues. The V gene's germline CDR1 is SGHVS and CDR2 FQNEAQ. The CDR3, as DNA: TGTGCCAGCAGTCCACGCAAAGGCCGTAACATTGTGGGGACAGGGGCGCGCGGCTACACCTTC. It encodes CASSPRKGRNIVGTGARGYTF. Together with reference TRBV7-8 and TRBJ1-2, the CDR3 gives the full variable domain: GAGVSQSPRYKVAKRGQDVALRCDPISGHVSLFWYQQALGQGPEFLTYFQNEAQLDKSGLPSDRFFAERPEGSVSTLKIQRTQQEDSAVYLCASSPRKGRNIVGTGARGYTFGSGTRLTVV.

A single count supports this clone. This chain links TRBV5-4 with TRBJ2-5; TRBD2 agrees at 7 bases. Germline lookup yields CDR1 SGHNT and CDR2 YYREEE (reference sequence). This CDR3 comprises 14 residues. Trimming at V came to 4 bases and at J to 2 bases, leaving 5 bases not matched to a gene. In DNA form, the CDR3 reads TGTGCCAGCAGCCACCGGGACTATCAAGAGACCCAGTACTTC. Translated: CASSHRDYQETQYF. Full variable domain (remainder filled in from reference TRBV5-4 and TRBJ2-5): ETGVTQSPTHLIKTRGQQVTLRCSSQSGHNTVSWYQQALGQGPQFIFQYYREEENGRGNFPPRFSGLQFPNYSSELNVNALELDDSALYLCASSHRDYQETQYFGPGTRLLVL.

The rearrangement uses TRBV11-3 and TRBJ2-3; TRBD2 matches at 9 bases. CDR1 and CDR2 (germline): SGHNT, YENEEA. The CDR3 is 19 amino acids. With 1 base clipped from V and 2 bases from J, the junction kept 13 bases outside the gene matches. Here the CDR3 reads CASSLGLRAGGPTTDTQYF. CDR3 nucleotide sequence: TGTGCCAGCAGCTTAGGTCTTAGGGCGGGGGGGCCCACCACAGATACGCAGTATTTT.

The chain joins TRBV2 to TRBJ2-7, with a tentative D call TRBD1 (5 bases). The CDR3 is 13 residues long. The germline CDR1 and CDR2 sequences are SNHLY and FYNNEI. The V end lost 5 bases, the J end lost 3 bases, and 11 bases lay between the germline ends. CDR3: CASSRRGDYEQYF. DNA of the CDR3: TGTGCCAGCAGTAGAAGGGGCGACTACGAGCAGTACTTC. Together with reference TRBV2 and TRBJ2-7, the CDR3 gives the full variable domain: EPEVTQTPSHQVTQMGQEVILRCVPISNHLYFYWYRQILGQKVEFLVSFYNNEISEKSEIFDDQFSVERPDGSNFTLKIRSTKLEDSAMYFCASSRRGDYEQYFGPGTRLTVT.

This chain links TRBV10-3 with TRBJ2-7; TRBD1 aligns across 11 bases. V was clipped by 2 bases and J by 4 bases; unmatched bases: 4. The germline V gene has CDR1 ENHRY and CDR2 SYGVKD. The CDR3 spans 15 residues. The CDR3 loop reads CAISERTGGRYEQYF. The DNA for the CDR3 is TGTGCCATCAGTGAGAGGACAGGGGGCAGGTACGAGCAGTACTTC.

The chain joins TRBV29-1 to TRBJ2-1; TRBD2 agrees at 10 bases. Unmatched junction bases numbered 4, after V lost 4 bases and J lost 1 base. The CDR3 runs 15 residues. Germline values: CDR1 SQVTM, CDR2 ANQGSEA. The CDR3 bases are TGCAGCGTTGGGCTAGCGGGAGTTTCCTACAATGAGCAGTTCTTC. This sequence encodes CSVGLAGVSYNEQFF.